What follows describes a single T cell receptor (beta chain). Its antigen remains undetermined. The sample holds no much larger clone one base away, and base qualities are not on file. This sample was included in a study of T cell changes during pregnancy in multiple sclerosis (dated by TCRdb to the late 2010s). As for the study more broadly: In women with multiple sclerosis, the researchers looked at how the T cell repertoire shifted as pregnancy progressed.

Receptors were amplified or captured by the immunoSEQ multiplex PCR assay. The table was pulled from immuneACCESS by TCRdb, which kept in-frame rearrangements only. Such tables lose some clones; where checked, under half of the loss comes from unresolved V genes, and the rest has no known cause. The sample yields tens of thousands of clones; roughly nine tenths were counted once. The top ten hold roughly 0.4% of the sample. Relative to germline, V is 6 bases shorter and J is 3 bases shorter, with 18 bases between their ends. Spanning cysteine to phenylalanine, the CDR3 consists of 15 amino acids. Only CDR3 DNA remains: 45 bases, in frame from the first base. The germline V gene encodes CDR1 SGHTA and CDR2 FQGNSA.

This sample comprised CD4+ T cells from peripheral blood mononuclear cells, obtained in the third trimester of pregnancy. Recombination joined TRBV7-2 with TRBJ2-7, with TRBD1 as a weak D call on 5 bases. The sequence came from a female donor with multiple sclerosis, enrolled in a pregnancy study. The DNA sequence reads TGTGCCAGCAGGTCAGCAGGGTCCTGGGACTACGAGCAGTACTTC. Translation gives CASRSAGSWDYEQYF. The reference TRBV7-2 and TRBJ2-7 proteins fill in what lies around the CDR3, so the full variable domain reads GAGVSQSPSNKVTEKGKDVELRCDPISGHTALYWYRQSLGQGLEFLIYFQGNSAPDKSGLPSDRFSAERTGGSVSTLTIQRTQQEDSAVYLCASRSAGSWDYEQYFGPGTRLTVT.